This TCR beta chain was documented in a study of vaccination and CD4 T cells after COVID-19. Across the study: Post-vaccine sample collection happened at a median of about 10 weeks after dose two, ranging 14 to 241. Study-wide findings and caveats: Relatively few convalescent patients were studied; early post-infection timepoints were not included.

Treatment meaning: approximately 10-day PBMC culture with coronavirus spike peptide pools or control peptides (ViraFEST assay). The Oncomine TCR Beta short-read assay sequenced DNA from cultured CD4+ T cells. TCRdb fed the PCR reads into MiXCR, producing one record per CDR3 protein. The table includes about 12,000 distinct CDR3 sequences, around 20% detected once. Note on this clonotype: Its antigen is currently unknown.

CDR3 size: 16 residues. From germline, CDR1 is LGHNT and CDR2 FRNRAP. The J segment lost 9 bases and the V segment lost 6 bases, leaving 9 bases of the junction unmatched. The specimen was CD4+ T cells from blood, cultured in vitro, collected before SARS-CoV-2 vaccination. This TCR was recovered from a human donor who received a COVID-19 vaccine. V usage is TRBV12-5 and J usage is TRBJ2-4, with 15 bases identical to TRBD2. CDR3 protein: CASGRTSGGAMAIQYF. DNA for the CDR3: TGTGCTAGTGGCCGGACTAGCGGGGGGGCCATGGCCATTCAGTACTTC.